This T cell receptor (beta chain) was found in a study of cytomegalovirus exposure and HLA in healthy donors. TCRdb's table, derived via immunoSEQ multiplex PCR, lists solely in-frame clones and lacks some. The sample lists roughly 140,000 clones, 88% seen once, with just under 8% in the top ten. Looked up from germline, CDR1 is LNHDA and CDR2 is SQIVND (reference sequence). The V segment lost 1 base and the J segment 7 bases; nucleotides outside the gene matches: 6. The CDR3 totals 16 residues. The chain links TRBV19 to TRBJ2-1; 11 bases fit TRBD1. The source is a woman under 30 in good health and CMV-seropositive. Sequenced: PBMCs. The CDR3 is CASSIGADRGLNEQFF. CDR3 DNA: TGTGCCAGTAGTATAGGAGCGGACAGGGGGCTGAATGAGCAGTTCTTC.